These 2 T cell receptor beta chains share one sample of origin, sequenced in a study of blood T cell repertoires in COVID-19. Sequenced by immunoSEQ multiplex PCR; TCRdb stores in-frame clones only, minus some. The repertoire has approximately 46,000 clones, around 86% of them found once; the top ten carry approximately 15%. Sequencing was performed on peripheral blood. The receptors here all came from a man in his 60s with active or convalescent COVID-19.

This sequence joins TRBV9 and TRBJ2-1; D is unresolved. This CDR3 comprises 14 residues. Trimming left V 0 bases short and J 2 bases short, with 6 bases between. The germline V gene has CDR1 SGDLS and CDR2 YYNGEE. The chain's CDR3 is CASSVGPTYNEQFF. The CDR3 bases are TGTGCCAGCAGCGTAGGGCCAACCTACAATGAGCAGTTCTTC.

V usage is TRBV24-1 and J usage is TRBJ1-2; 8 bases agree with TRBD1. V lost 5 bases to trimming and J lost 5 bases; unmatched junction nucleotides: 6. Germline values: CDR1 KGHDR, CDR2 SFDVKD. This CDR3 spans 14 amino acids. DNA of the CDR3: TGTGCCACCAGTGGGACAGGGTTGTGGTATGGCTACACCTTC. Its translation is CATSGTGLWYGYTF.